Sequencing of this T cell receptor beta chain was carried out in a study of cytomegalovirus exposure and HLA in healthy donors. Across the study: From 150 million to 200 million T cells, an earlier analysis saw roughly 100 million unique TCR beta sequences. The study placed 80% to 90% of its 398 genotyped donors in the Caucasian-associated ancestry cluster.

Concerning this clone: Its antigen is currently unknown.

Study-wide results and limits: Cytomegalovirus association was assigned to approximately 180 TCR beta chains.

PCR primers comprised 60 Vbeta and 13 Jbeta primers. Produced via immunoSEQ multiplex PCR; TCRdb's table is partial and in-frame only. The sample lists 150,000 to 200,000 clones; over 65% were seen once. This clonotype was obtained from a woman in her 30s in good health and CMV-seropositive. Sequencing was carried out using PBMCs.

The CDR3 here is CASSLGQGGTNEQFF. DNA of the CDR3: TGTGCCAGCAGCTTGGGACAGGGGGGGACCAATGAGCAGTTCTTC. V usage is TRBV7-9 and J usage is TRBJ2-1; 11 nucleotides match TRBD1. From germline, CDR1 is SEHNR and CDR2 FQNEAQ (reference sequence). Losses at the gene ends were 3 bases for V and 6 bases for J; bases not matched to a gene: 4. The CDR3 consists of 15 residues. The full variable domain, with the rest looked up from reference TRBV7-9 and TRBJ2-1, is DTGVSQNPRHKITKRGQNVTFRCDPISEHNRLYWYRQTLGQGPEFLTYFQNEAQLEKSRLLSDRFSAERPKGSFSTLEIQRTEQGDSAMYLCASSLGQGGTNEQFFGPGTRLTVL.